These T cell receptor beta chains were read from a single sample in a study of OX40 agonist ivuxolimab in advanced cancers. The table came from immunoSEQ multiplex PCR; TCRdb's copy has only in-frame clones and leaves some out. Among about 56,000 clones, 83% were seen once, and the ten largest hold over 3%. The starting material was CD4+ or CD8+ T cells sorted from blood, obtained in a trial of the OX40 agonist ivuxolimab. Every receptor here comes from an adult with an advanced solid tumor such as melanoma, head and neck, liver or kidney cancer. Each CDR3 is given with its conserved first and last residue. The D gene is left open where the match is weak. Some rows mark clone size as missing; the rest say once, few, many or name a class of expanded clone.

j_gene | abundance | d_gene | v_gene | CDR3nt | CDR3aa
TRBJ2-2 | . | . | TRBV7-9 | TGTGCCAGCAGCCCCGGGGATTCCACCGGGGAGCTGTTTTTT | CASSPGDSTGELFF
TRBJ1-3 | . | TRBD1 | TRBV7-2 | TGTGCCAGCAGCTTAGACAGGGGCTCTGGAAACACCATATATTTT | CASSLDRGSGNTIYF
TRBJ2-7 | . | . | TRBV11-3 | TGTGCCAGCAGCCGAACTGGGACTGGTTCCTACGAGCAGTACTTC | CASSRTGTGSYEQYF
TRBJ2-7 | . | TRBD2 | TRBV6-1 | TGTGCCAGCAGTGAAGTAAAGCGGGGCCTTTCCTACGAGCAGTACTTC | CASSEVKRGLSYEQYF
TRBJ1-2 | . | . | TRBV27 | TGTGCCAGTGGACTGACGCTTAACTATGGCTACACCTTC | CASGLTLNYGYTF
TRBJ2-7 | . | TRBD2 | TRBV27 | TGTGCCAGCAGTCAAACTACCGGGACTAGCGTGGCCTACGAGCAGTACTTC | CASSQTTGTSVAYEQYF
TRBJ2-3 | . | . | TRBV18 | TGTGCCAGCTCACCTCGAGCAAGCGGGTCCCTCACAGATACGCAGTATTTT | CASSPRASGSLTDTQYF
TRBJ2-2 | . | . | TRBV5-4 | TGTGCCAGCAGCTTAGCACAGGGCGTGAGGACCGGGGAGCTGTTTTTT | CASSLAQGVRTGELFF
TRBJ1-1 | . | . | TRBV5-4 | TGTGCCAGCAGCCCGCAGGTGCAGGGGAACACTGAAGCTTTCTTT | CASSPQVQGNTEAFF
TRBJ1-5 | . | TRBD1 | TRBV6-1 | TGTGCCAGCAGTGCCCCCGACAGGGATCATCAGCCCCAGCATTTT | CASSAPDRDHQPQHF
TRBJ1-4 | . | . | TRBV15 | TGTGCCACGACCAAGGACCCACGGGGTGAAAAACTGTTTTTT | CATTKDPRGEKLFF
TRBJ2-1 | . | TRBD2 | TRBV23-1 | TGCGCCAGCAGTCAAGGGACTAGCGGGAAGCATGAGCAGTTCTTC | CASSQGTSGKHEQFF
TRBJ1-1 | . | . | TRBV7-2 | TGTGCCAGCAGCTTATGGGCTACAGGGCTGAACACTGAAGCTTTCTTT | CASSLWATGLNTEAFF
TRBJ2-2 | . | . | TRBV2 | TGTGCCAGCAGTATACAGGGCTTTACGTCCGGGGAGCTGTTTTTT | CASSIQGFTSGELFF
TRBJ2-7 | . | TRBD2 | TRBV18 | TGTGCCAGCTCACCACCGGGACTAGAAGAGAAGCAGTACTTC | CASSPPGLEEKQYF
TRBJ2-2 | . | . | TRBV6-1 | TGTGCCAGCAGGCCACAGCTTACGAACACCGGGGAGCTGTTTTTT | CASRPQLTNTGELFF
TRBJ2-6 | . | TRBD1 | TRBV6-1 | TGTGCCAGCAGTGTCTCCAGGGGGCGCCTATCTGGGGCCAACGTCCTGACTTTC | CASSVSRGRLSGANVLTF
TRBJ2-3 | . | . | TRBV6-5 | TGTGCCAGCAGTGGCGGGATTCGGACAGATACGCAGTATTTT | CASSGGIRTDTQYF
TRBJ1-5 | . | . | TRBV2 | TGTGCCAGCAGCTCGTGGAGCAATCAGCCCCAGCATTTT | CASSSWSNQPQHF
TRBJ1-1 | once | . | TRBV19 | TGTGCCAGTAGTATAATCATAGGCACTGAAGCTTTCTTT | CASSIIIGTEAFF
TRBJ1-5 | once | . | TRBV19 | TGTGCCAGTGTAACGGTGGGGGCTAATCAGCCCCAGCATTTT | CASVTVGANQPQHF